A selection of T cell receptor beta chains follows, all from one sample in a study of T cell responses to AZD1222 COVID-19 vaccine. Libraries were prepared by immunoSEQ multiplex PCR; TCRdb keeps only in-frame clonotypes and omits some of them. The sample has 110,000 to 150,000 clones, about 90% seen once. The material was peripheral blood, obtained 28 days after the second AZD1222 dose. The receptors stem from an adult who received the AZD1222 COVID-19 vaccine. The CDR3 runs from the conserved cysteine through the conserved F or W. A D gene is named only where the DNA matches it firmly. For some rows the clone size is stated as once, few or many, or as a class when expanded; others skip it.

size	D	J	V	DNA	CDR3
-	-	TRBJ1-6	TRBV3-1/TRBV3-2	TGTGCCAGCAGCCAAGTTGAGAGTTCACCCCTCCACTTT	CASSQVESSPLHF
-	-	TRBJ1-2	TRBV28	TGTGCCAGCAGTTCCTCAGGACAGAACCTTGCTAACTATGGCTACACCTTC	CASSSSGQNLANYGYTF
once	-	TRBJ2-3	TRBV6-5	TGTGCCAGCAGTTTCGGGGGGCGCGGCACAGATACGCAGTATTTT	CASSFGGRGTDTQYF
few	-	TRBJ2-5	TRBV18	TGTGCCAGCTCACCCCAAGAGACCCAGTACTTC	CASSPQETQYF
once	-	TRBJ2-7	TRBV11-2	TGTGCCAGCAGCTCGGACAGCTCCTACGAGCAGTACTTC	CASSSDSSYEQYF
-	-	TRBJ2-7	TRBV6-5	TGTGCCAGCAGGGGGAGGAATCCGACCTACGAGCAGTACTTC	CASRGRNPTYEQYF
-	-	TRBJ1-5	TRBV6-5	TGTGCCAGCAGTTACTCAGCTGAAGATAGCAATCAGCCCCAGCATTTT	CASSYSAEDSNQPQHF
-	-	TRBJ1-5	TRBV3-1/TRBV3-2	TGTGCCAGCAGCCAAGATTCCAACGGACAGCCCCAGCATTTT	CASSQDSNGQPQHF
-	TRBD1	TRBJ2-6	TRBV2	TGTGCCAGCAGGACGGGACAGGGGTCTGGGGCCAACGTCCTGACTTTC	CASRTGQGSGANVLTF
-	TRBD2	TRBJ2-1	TRBV7-3	TGTGCCAGCAGCTTAAAGGGTTCTAGCGGGAAGGCATATGAGCAGTTCTTC	CASSLKGSSGKAYEQFF
-	-	TRBJ1-3	TRBV30	TGTGCCTGGAGTGGAGGGTCTGGAAACACCATATATTTT	CAWSGGSGNTIYF
-	-	TRBJ1-1	TRBV19	TGTGCCAGTAGTACCCAATCAGGGGTCTCTGAAGCTTTCTTT	CASSTQSGVSEAFF
-	-	TRBJ2-7	TRBV7-2	TGTGCCAGCAAGGAAGACGAAAATAACTACGAGCAGTACTTC	CASKEDENNYEQYF
-	-	TRBJ2-1	TRBV28	TGTGCCAGCAGTTTTAATGGGGCTCCAAGTTCCTACAATGAGCAGTTCTTC	CASSFNGAPSSYNEQFF
-	TRBD2	TRBJ2-1	TRBV6-2/TRBV6-3	TGTGCCAGCAGTTATGGGACTAGCGCCAATGAGCAGTTCTTC	CASSYGTSANEQFF
-	TRBD1	TRBJ2-1	TRBV28	TGTGCCAGCAGTACAGCGGGACAGGGGGCTTTCAATGAGCAGTTCTTC	CASSTAGQGAFNEQFF
-	-	TRBJ1-5	TRBV11-2	TGTGCCAGCAGCTTAGACGGGCGGTATAGCAATCAGCCCCAGCATTTT	CASSLDGRYSNQPQHF
once	TRBD1	TRBJ2-2	TRBV24-1	TGTGCCACCAGGAGGGGACAGGACACCGGGGAGCTGTTTTTT	CATRRGQDTGELFF
-	-	TRBJ1-6	TRBV19	TGTGCCAGTAGGGAACAGGAGACCTATAATTCACCCCTCCACTTT	CASREQETYNSPLHF
-	-	TRBJ1-3	TRBV28	TGTGCCAGCTCCCCTCGAGGCTCTGGAAACACCATATATTTT	CASSPRGSGNTIYF
-	TRBD1	TRBJ1-6	TRBV27	TGTGCCAGCAGTTTACAGGGGGGCGATTCACCCCTCCACTTT	CASSLQGGDSPLHF
-	TRBD1	TRBJ1-1	TRBV5-1	TGCGCCAGCAGCCAGTCCCGGGACAGTCCAACTGAAGCTTTCTTT	CASSQSRDSPTEAFF
-	-	TRBJ2-5	TRBV6-5	TGTGCCAGCAGGTCGGGTCCAGGGCAAGAGACCCAGTACTTC	CASRSGPGQETQYF
-	-	TRBJ2-1	TRBV2	TGTGCCAGCAGTGGGGAGGGGGGAAGGTGGGAGCAGTTCTTC	CASSGEGGRWEQFF
once	-	TRBJ2-7	TRBV15	TGTGCCACCAGCCGGACAGACTCCTACGAGCAGTACTTC	CATSRTDSYEQYF
-	TRBD1	TRBJ2-1	TRBV11-2	TGTGCCAGCAGCCCAAGACAGGGGGACAATGAGCAGTTCTTC	CASSPRQGDNEQFF
-	-	TRBJ1-1	TRBV6-2/TRBV6-3	TGTGCCAGCAGTCAGCCCGGGACCGGAGCTTTCTTT	CASSQPGTGAFF
-	-	TRBJ2-7	TRBV19	TGTGCCAGTAGTATAACCAGTGGGACACCGGACGAGCAGTACTTC	CASSITSGTPDEQYF
-	-	TRBJ2-5	TRBV6-5	TGTGCCAGCAGTCCTTCTCGGGTGGGGCAAGAGACCCAGTACTTC	CASSPSRVGQETQYF
-	-	TRBJ1-3	TRBV10-2	TGCGCCAGCAGTGAGGTAAAAGTCTCTGGAAACACCATATATTTT	CASSEVKVSGNTIYF
-	-	TRBJ2-7	TRBV27	TGTGCCAGCAGTAGGCAGGGCTCCTACGAGCAGTACTTC	CASSRQGSYEQYF
-	-	TRBJ1-1	TRBV10-2	TGCGCCAGCAGTGAGGGGCACGGGGGGGCTGAAGCTTTCTTT	CASSEGHGGAEAFF
-	-	TRBJ1-2	TRBV15	TGTGCCGCAGGACTAGTAAGGGGCCGCTACACCTTC	CAAGLVRGRYTF
-	TRBD1	TRBJ1-1	TRBV4-2	TGTGCCAGCAGCCAAAGTCCCGGGACAGGGTCGTACACTGAAGCTTTCTTT	CASSQSPGTGSYTEAFF
once	TRBD2	TRBJ2-1	TRBV29-1	TGCAGCGTTGGCCTAGCGGGAGTCCACAATGAGCAGTTCTTC	CSVGLAGVHNEQFF
-	TRBD1	TRBJ2-5	TRBV27	TGTGCCAGCAGTTCAGAGATGGACAGGGGTTTAGAGACCCAGTACTTC	CASSSEMDRGLETQYF
-	TRBD1	TRBJ1-1	TRBV10-1	TGCGCCAGCAGTGGACACAGGGGGCTGAACACTGAAGCTTTCTTT	CASSGHRGLNTEAFF
-	TRBD1	TRBJ1-3	TRBV13	TGTGCCAGCAGCTCGACAGGGGGCGCGGTCGCTGGAAACACCATATATTTT	CASSSTGGAVAGNTIYF
once	TRBD1	TRBJ1-5	TRBV5-1	TGCGCCAGCAGCATCTGGACAGGGGGCGATCAGCCCCAGCATTTT	CASSIWTGGDQPQHF
-	-	TRBJ1-5	TRBV7-2	TGTGCCAGCAATTTTATCGGACAGCCCCAGCATTTT	CASNFIGQPQHF
once	-	TRBJ1-6	TRBV28	TGTGCCAGCAGGGTGGTCTCCTATAATTCACCCCTCCACTTT	CASRVVSYNSPLHF